These 17 T cell receptor beta chains came from one sample sequenced in a study of blood T cell repertoires in COVID-19. Method: immunoSEQ multiplex PCR; TCRdb's copy keeps in-frame clones and lacks some. Of fewer than 350,000 clones listed, 85% were seen once; the top ten hold over 1.5%. The sequenced sample was PBMCs or T cells enriched from blood (not recorded which). All receptors derive from a woman aged 30 to 39 who had been exposed to COVID-19.

The V call is TRBV3-1 (or the pseudogene TRBV3-2), the J call TRBJ2-1; TRBD1 aligns across 9 bases. V lost 5 bases, J lost 8 bases, and 7 bases stayed unmatched. Germline CDR1 is LGHDT and CDR2 is YNNKEL (reference sequence). The length of the CDR3 is 14 residues. The CDR3 bases are TGTGCCAGCAGCGAACAGGGGGCGCGGGATGAGCAGTTCTTC. The encoded protein is CASSEQGARDEQFF.

This chain links TRBV25-1 with TRBJ2-5, with a tentative D call TRBD2 (5 bases). This CDR3 has 15 residues. Germline values: CDR1 MGHDK, CDR2 SYGVNS. The ends were cut back, 1 base at V and 4 bases at J, with 13 bases in the middle. The CDR3 DNA reads TGTGCCAGCAGTGAATTGGAGGATATAGGAGAGACCCAGTACTTC. It yields the protein CASSELEDIGETQYF.

The CDR3 reads CASSPPNRAMETQYF. The CDR3 coding sequence is TGTGCCAGCTCACCACCGAACAGGGCTATGGAGACCCAGTACTTC. The V call is TRBV18, the J call TRBJ2-5, with D possibly TRBD1 on 6 matching bases. With 0 bases removed from V and 5 bases from J, the gap between germline ends came to 13 bases. The CDR3 runs 15 residues. The V gene's germline CDR1 is KGHSH and CDR2 LQKENI.

J is TRBJ1-2 and V is TRBV12-3 or TRBV12-4, with a weak D call TRBD1 (5 bases). V shed 3 bases and J shed 7 bases, with 12 bases lying between them. The CDR3 has 13 amino acids. The CDR3 here is CASSFGSRVGYTF. For the CDR3, the DNA is TGTGCCAGCAGTTTCGGATCCAGGGTTGGCTACACCTTC.

The V gene is TRBV10-2, the J gene TRBJ1-1; 7 positions match TRBD1. Germline values: CDR1 WSHSY, CDR2 SAAADI. The CDR3 totals 13 residues. The V and J ends lost 10 bases and 5 bases, in that order; junction bases with no gene match: 10. The CDR3 coding sequence is TGCGCCACCAGGGGGGGAGGGGTTACTGAAGCTTTCTTT. It encodes CATRGGGVTEAFF.

This clone has a handful of counts. CDR3 DNA: TGTGCCAGCAGTTTCCTCCGACAGGGATGGGGCTACACCTTC. Its protein product is CASSFLRQGWGYTF. J is TRBJ1-2 and V is TRBV28; TRBD1 aligns across 7 bases. CDR1 MDHEN and CDR2 SYDVKM come from the germline V gene. The length of the CDR3 is 14 residues. The V segment lost 3 bases and the J segment 8 bases; nucleotides outside the gene matches: 9.

The genes are TRBV2 and TRBJ1-5; no firm D call. The CDR3 runs to 13 residues. The germline gives CDR1 SNHLY, CDR2 FYNNEI. V was shortened by 6 bases and J by 0 bases, with 6 bases between the two germline ends. CDR3 residues: CASSEGSNQPQHF. As DNA, the CDR3 is TGTGCCAGCAGCGAGGGTAGCAATCAGCCCCAGCATTTT.

V usage is TRBV28 and J usage is TRBJ1-1, with TRBD1 matching 8 bases. The CDR3 runs to 16 residues. CDR1 is MDHEN and CDR2 is SYDVKM in the germline V gene. With V trimmed by 3 bases and J by 5 bases, 11 bases remained unmatched. The DNA of the CDR3 is TGTGCCAGCAGTTTTAATTGGCAGGGGGCGCGGACTGAAGCTTTCTTT. Translating it yields CASSFNWQGARTEAFF. The variable domain in full, with the rest retrieved from reference TRBV28 and TRBJ1-1, is DVKVTQSSRYLVKRTGEKVFLECVQDMDHENMFWYRQDPGLGLRLIYFSYDVKMKEKGDIPEGYSVSREKKERFSLILESASTNQTSMYLCASSFNWQGARTEAFFGQGTRLTVV.

V and J are TRBV7-9 and TRBJ2-7, with TRBD2 matching over 11 bases. The CDR3 has 15 residues. Germline V gene data show CDR1 as SEHNR and CDR2 as FQNEAQ (reference sequence). The junction had 2 bases not matched to a gene; V was cut back by 1 base and J by 3 bases. The DNA for the CDR3 is TGTGCCAGCAGCTTAGGACTAGCGGGAATCTACGAGCAGTACTTC. This codes for CASSLGLAGIYEQYF.

V gene TRBV9 combines with J gene TRBJ2-5; 7 bases are a match to TRBD1. CDR3 length: 14 residues. Germline V gene sequence: CDR1 SGDLS, CDR2 YYNGEE. Losses at the gene ends were 2 bases for V and 5 bases for J; bases not matched to a gene: 6. CDR3 protein: CASSVRQGGETQYF. The CDR3 bases are TGTGCCAGCAGCGTCCGACAGGGCGGGGAGACCCAGTACTTC.

This chain joins TRBV21-1 and TRBJ2-1; the table's D call, TRBD2, has no DNA check behind it. TRBV21-1 is described as a pseudogene. CDR3 length: 15 amino acids. The CDR3, as DNA: TGTGCCAGCGCGAATCAGCGGGGGGGTACGAATGAGCAGTTCTTC. Its protein is CASANQRGGTNEQFF.

The chain combines TRBV4-2 with TRBJ1-2, with TRBD1 matching over 12 bases. CDR1 is LGHNA, CDR2 YNFKEQ, per germline. The CDR3 is 16 amino acids. Trimming at V came to 2 bases and at J to 7 bases, leaving 8 bases not matched to a gene. CDR3 protein: CASSQTGTGGSSGYTF. CDR3 coding DNA: TGTGCCAGCAGCCAAACCGGGACAGGGGGCTCTAGTGGCTACACCTTC.

The chain is built from TRBV18 and TRBJ1-1, with unresolved D. The germline V and J ends were trimmed by 3 bases and 3 bases, with 8 bases remaining between them. The CDR3 totals 13 residues. Germline V lookup: CDR1 KGHSH, CDR2 LQKENI. CDR3 region: CASSPGTHTEAFF. Here the CDR3 DNA reads TGTGCCAGCTCACCGGGCACCCACACTGAAGCTTTCTTT. Combining the CDR3 with reference TRBV18 and TRBJ1-1 gives the whole variable domain NAGVMQNPRHLVRRRGQEARLRCSPMKGHSHVYWYRQLPEEGLKFMVYLQKENIIDESGMPKERFSAEFPKEGPSILRIQQVVRGDSAAYFCASSPGTHTEAFFGQGTRLTVV.

The chain uses TRBV15 and TRBJ2-2; 11 bases fit TRBD2. This CDR3 is 15 amino acids long. V was clipped by 0 bases and J by 6 bases; unmatched bases: 0. Germline V lookup: CDR1 LNHNV, CDR2 YYDKDF (reference sequence). The CDR3 nucleotides are TGTGCCACCAGCAGAGATAGCGGGGGGGCCGGGGAGCTGTTTTTT. Amino acids: CATSRDSGGAGELFF. Full variable domain (rest looked up from reference TRBV15 and TRBJ2-2): DAMVIQNPRYQVTQFGKPVTLSCSQTLNHNVMYWYQQKSSQAPKLLFHYYDKDFNNEADTPDNFQSRRPNTSFCFLDIRSPGLGDTAMYLCATSRDSGGAGELFFGEGSRLTVL.

The genes are TRBV7-2 and TRBJ2-5; 7 positions agree with TRBD1. Germline V CDR1 and CDR2: SGHTA, FQGNSA. Trimming at V came to 5 bases and at J to 3 bases, leaving 3 bases not matched to a gene. The length of the CDR3 is 13 residues. CDR3 DNA: TGTGCCAGCAGCGTCGACAGGGAAGAGACCCAGTACTTC. The encoded protein is CASSVDREETQYF. The full variable domain, its missing parts supplied by reference TRBV7-2 and TRBJ2-5, is GAGVSQSPSNKVTEKGKDVELRCDPISGHTALYWYRQSLGQGLEFLIYFQGNSAPDKSGLPSDRFSAERTGGSVSTLTIQRTQQEDSAVYLCASSVDREETQYFGPGTRLLVL.

The chain couples TRBV27 to TRBJ2-2; D is undetermined. The CDR3 contains 13 residues. The germline V and J ends were trimmed by 6 bases and 0 bases, with 5 bases remaining between them. CDR1 is MNHEY and CDR2 is SMNVEV in the germline V gene (reference sequence). The CDR3 is CASRLANTGELFF. In DNA, the CDR3 is TGTGCCAGCAGACTTGCGAACACCGGGGAGCTGTTTTTT.

V is TRBV4-2 and J is TRBJ2-1; 8 nucleotides agree with TRBD2. V trimming: 4 bases; J trimming: 0 bases; junction bases outside the gene matches: 5. Germline values: CDR1 LGHNA, CDR2 YNFKEQ. The CDR3 spans 16 residues. The CDR3 region is CASSPLRGVSYNEQFF. The DNA of the CDR3 is TGTGCCAGCAGCCCTCTGCGGGGGGTCTCCTACAATGAGCAGTTCTTC.